One sample yielded the 31 T cell receptor beta chains listed below, sequenced in a study of blood T cell repertoires in COVID-19 (dated by TCRdb to 2020 to 2022). Library method: the immunoSEQ multiplex PCR assay. TCRdb's version of the immuneACCESS table is confined to in-frame rearrangements and falls short of the full clone set. An unresolved V gene accounts for under half of the shortfall where checked; the remainder is of unknown origin. For this sample there are some 340,000 clones; 75% to 90% appear just once. Approximately 5% of the sample goes to the ten largest clones. The material sequenced was PBMCs or T cells enriched from blood (not recorded which). These receptors were obtained from a woman aged 50 to 65 who had recovered from COVID-19.

The rearrangement joins TRBV2 to TRBJ1-2; D ambiguous. The V gene's germline CDR1 is SNHLY and CDR2 FYNNEI. This CDR3 has 11 residues. Trimming left V 10 bases short and J 3 bases short, with 9 bases between. CDR3 coding DNA: TGTGCCACGTCGGCGGACTATGGCTACACCTTC. Translated: CATSADYGYTF. The full variable domain, its missing parts supplied by reference TRBV2 and TRBJ1-2, is EPEVTQTPSHQVTQMGQEVILRCVPISNHLYFYWYRQILGQKVEFLVSFYNNEISEKSEIFDDQFSVERPDGSNFTLKIRSTKLEDSAMYFCATSADYGYTFGSGTRLTVV.

This chain joins TRBV12-3 or TRBV12-4 and TRBJ2-3, with TRBD1 as a possible D gene (5 bases). V was cut by 10 bases and J by 2 bases, with 13 bases left in between. The CDR3 consists of 13 residues. The CDR3 nucleotides are TGTGCCACCGCCAGGGTGGTCACAGATACGCAGTATTTT. It translates to CATARVVTDTQYF.

V gene TRBV30 combines with J gene TRBJ1-2; D possibly corresponds to TRBD1 (5 bases). V was clipped by 4 bases and J by 12 bases, with 27 bases between them. This CDR3 contains 15 residues. The germline CDR1 and CDR2 sequences are GTSNPN and SVGIG (reference sequence). The CDR3 spells CAWTIAGVRAPKNTF. DNA for the CDR3: TGTGCCTGGACCATCGCGGGGGTCCGGGCGCCCAAAAACACCTTC. The variable domain in full, completed from reference TRBV30 and TRBJ1-2, reads SQTIHQWPATLVQPVGSPLSLECTVEGTSNPNLYWYRQAAGRGLQLLFYSVGIGQISSEVPQNLSASRPQDRQFILSSKKLLLSDSGFYLCAWTIAGVRAPKNTFGSGTRLTVV.

The V gene is TRBV6-5, the J gene TRBJ2-7, with D possibly matching TRBD1 (5 bases). CDR3 length equals 14 residues. Germline V CDR1 and CDR2: MNHEY, SVGAGI. V lost 7 bases and J lost 3, with 16 bases in between. The CDR3 DNA reads as TGTGCCAGCACCAGCGACAGATTGTTCTACGAGCAGTACTTC. It codes for CASTSDRLFYEQYF.

A single count supports this clone. This rearrangement joins TRBV30 to TRBJ2-1, with D perhaps TRBD2 (5 bases). V dropped 0 bases and J dropped 9 bases, with 12 bases sitting between them. The CDR3 is 13 amino acids. Germline values: CDR1 GTSNPN, CDR2 SVGIG (reference sequence). This CDR3 is CAWSVDRDAEQFF. The CDR3 coding sequence is TGTGCCTGGAGTGTAGATCGGGATGCTGAGCAGTTCTTC.

This chain joins TRBV27 and TRBJ1-1, with 7 positions matching TRBD1. Losses at the gene ends were 4 bases for V and 0 bases for J; bases not matched to a gene: 5. CDR3 size: 15 residues. Germline assignment: CDR1 MNHEY and CDR2 SMNVEV (reference sequence). The DNA for the CDR3 is TGTGCCAGCAGTTGGACAGGAGATATGAACACTGAAGCTTTCTTT. This codes for CASSWTGDMNTEAFF.

J is TRBJ1-2 and V is TRBV29-1, with D perhaps TRBD1 (5 bases). Trimming took off 5 bases at V and 4 bases at J, with 26 bases between the two ends. Germline CDR1 reads SQVTM; CDR2 reads ANQGSEA. The CDR3 is made up of 17 amino acids. The CDR3: CSVSSDQNRREAYGYTF. CDR3 nucleotide sequence: TGCAGCGTTTCCTCCGACCAAAACAGGAGGGAAGCCTATGGCTACACCTTC.

The genes are TRBV3-1 (or the pseudogene TRBV3-2) and TRBJ1-2; no firm D call. The CDR3 consists of 16 residues. From germline, CDR1 is LGHDT and CDR2 YNNKEL (reference sequence). Trimming shortened V by 0 bases and J by 6 bases, and 17 bases separated the two germline ends. The CDR3, as DNA: TGTGCCAGCAGCCAAGATGGGCTCGGCTTGGAGGATGGCTACACCTTC. Translating gives CASSQDGLGLEDGYTF.

The rearrangement uses TRBV11-2 and TRBJ1-5, with TRBD1 matching 9 bases. The CDR3 has 16 residues. The V gene's germline CDR1 is SGHAT and CDR2 FQNNGV. V dropped 4 bases and J dropped 4; count of bases not matched to a gene: 8. In DNA form, the CDR3 reads TGTGCCAGCAGCTCACCGACAGGGGGAGGAAATCAGCCCCAGCATTTT. Translating it yields CASSSPTGGGNQPQHF.

J is TRBJ2-3 and V is TRBV7-9; 8 bases map to TRBD2. Germline V lookup: CDR1 SEHNR, CDR2 FQNEAQ (reference sequence). V lost 5 bases and J lost 0; bases outside the gene matches: 4. The CDR3 sequence is 15 residues long. The CDR3 loop reads CASSVSGVSTDTQYF. The CDR3, as DNA: TGTGCCAGCAGCGTTAGCGGGGTTAGCACAGATACGCAGTATTTT.

This clone was seen a handful of times. V is TRBV30 and J is TRBJ1-3, with D possibly matching TRBD1 (6 bases). V lost 4 bases and J 4 bases, leaving 17 bases between the germline ends. The CDR3 is 15 amino acids. Germline CDR1 reads GTSNPN; CDR2 reads SVGIG (reference sequence). The CDR3 DNA is TGTGCCTGGATGTCAGGGGTCATATCAGGAAACACCATATATTTT. Amino acid sequence: CAWMSGVISGNTIYF.

The chain has TRBV5-4 and TRBJ2-2; TRBD1 agrees at 8 bases. CDR1 is SGHNT, CDR2 YYREEE, per germline (reference sequence). This CDR3 has 13 amino acids. J gave up 4 bases and V 10 bases, and 6 bases lay outside the gene matches. CDR3 coding DNA: TGTGCCCTTGGACAGGGTCGCACCGGGGAGCTGTTTTTT. The encoded protein is CALGQGRTGELFF.

The chain is built from TRBV2 and TRBJ1-2; a possible D gene is TRBD1 (5 bases). Germline V lookup: CDR1 SNHLY, CDR2 FYNNEI. V was pared by 4 bases and J by 4 bases, with 10 bases between. The CDR3 runs to 13 residues. CDR3 nucleotides: TGTGCCAGCAGTGGCAGACAGATCTATGGCTACACCTTC. Its protein is CASSGRQIYGYTF.

This chain joins TRBV19 and TRBJ2-2; D perhaps matches TRBD1 (6 bases). Germline V gene data show CDR1 as LNHDA and CDR2 as SQIVND (reference sequence). This CDR3 spans 15 amino acids. V lost 6 bases and J lost 8, with 19 bases in between. This CDR3 is CASRSPGQLAGELFF. DNA of the CDR3: TGTGCCAGTAGATCCCCCGGACAGCTGGCGGGGGAGCTGTTTTTT.

This chain connects TRBV5-4 to TRBJ2-2, with D perhaps matching TRBD2 (7 bases). Germline CDR1 is SGHNT and CDR2 is YYREEE (reference sequence). CDR3 length equals 18 residues. Trimming took off 4 bases at V and 4 bases at J, with 23 bases between the two ends. The CDR3 reads CASSAKTVGGPSTGELFF. The CDR3 coding sequence is TGTGCCAGCAGCGCGAAAACCGTGGGGGGGCCGAGCACCGGGGAGCTGTTTTTT. Full variable domain (remainder filled in from reference TRBV5-4 and TRBJ2-2): ETGVTQSPTHLIKTRGQQVTLRCSSQSGHNTVSWYQQALGQGPQFIFQYYREEENGRGNFPPRFSGLQFPNYSSELNVNALELDDSALYLCASSAKTVGGPSTGELFFGEGSRLTVL.

Written as DNA, the CDR3 is TGTGCCAGCAGTTTATCGGGTGGAGGAGTTTATGGCTACACCTTC. Its protein product is CASSLSGGGVYGYTF. The rearrangement joins TRBV27 to TRBJ1-2; D is ambiguous. Germline V CDR1 and CDR2: MNHEY, SMNVEV (reference sequence). Trimming left V 0 bases short and J 5 bases short, with 13 bases between. The CDR3 loop spans 15 amino acids.

The chain employs TRBV27 and TRBJ2-3, with 8 nucleotides matching TRBD2. CDR3 length: 18 amino acids. The junction had 12 bases not matched to a gene; V was cut back by 4 bases and J by 0 bases. Germline assignment: CDR1 MNHEY and CDR2 SMNVEV (reference sequence). The CDR3 protein is CASSWAGTRGLSTDTQYF. In DNA, the CDR3 is TGTGCCAGCAGTTGGGCCGGGACTAGGGGTCTAAGCACAGATACGCAGTATTTT.

The chain employs TRBV12-3 or TRBV12-4 and TRBJ1-1, with a tentative D call TRBD1 (6 bases). The CDR3 runs to 13 residues. V lost 6 bases and J 2 bases, leaving 10 bases between the germline ends. The DNA of the CDR3 is TGTGCCAGCAGACAGACAGGTAACACTGAAGCTTTCTTT. Translation gives CASRQTGNTEAFF.

This chain joins TRBV19 and TRBJ1-1; 8 bases map to TRBD1. This CDR3 has 14 residues. CDR1 is LNHDA, CDR2 SQIVND, per germline (reference sequence). After removal of 5 bases from V and 7 bases from J, the junction contained 9 bases not matched to a gene. The CDR3 nucleotides read TGTGCCAGTAGTCCGGACAGGGTTAATGTTGAAGCTTTCTTT. It specifies CASSPDRVNVEAFF.

V is TRBV6-2 or TRBV6-3 and J is TRBJ1-5; TRBD1 matches at 8 bases. Germline lookup yields CDR1 MNHEY and CDR2 SVGEGT. The CDR3 is 19 residues long. V trimming: 5 bases; J trimming: 0 bases; junction bases outside the gene matches: 15. CDR3 DNA sequence: TGTGCCAGCAGTACGGGACAGGACAGGGCTTCGAGTAGCAATCAGCCCCAGCATTTT. It codes for CASSTGQDRASSSNQPQHF.

This chain uses TRBV19 with TRBJ2-3; 11 bases are shared with TRBD2. CDR1 and CDR2 (germline): LNHDA, SQIVND (reference sequence). This CDR3 spans 16 amino acids. The V segment lost 6 bases and the J segment 4 bases; nucleotides outside the gene matches: 9. DNA for the CDR3: TGTGCCAGTAGCGCTTTAGCGGGAGGGCAGGCAGATACGCAGTATTTT. It specifies CASSALAGGQADTQYF.

To note about this clone: Other nucleotide sequences in the sample specify the same CDR3. The rearrangement uses TRBV6-2 or TRBV6-3 and TRBJ1-2; 9 bases are shared with TRBD1. The V and J ends lost 0 bases and 4 bases, in that order; junction bases with no gene match: 3. Germline CDR1 MNHEY, CDR2 SVGEGT. The CDR3 loop spans 15 amino acids. CDR3 amino acids: CASSYSTGGSYGYTF. In nucleotides, the CDR3 is TGTGCCAGCAGTTACTCGACAGGGGGTTCCTATGGCTACACCTTC.

The gene calls are TRBV5-4 and TRBJ2-3; 8 bases are a match to TRBD2. Per the germline V gene, CDR1 is SGHNT and CDR2 is YYREEE (reference sequence). The length of the CDR3 is 16 residues. Losses at the gene ends were 2 bases for V and 1 base for J; bases not matched to a gene: 6. The CDR3 loop reads CASSFREGRGTDTQYF. The CDR3 nucleotides read TGTGCCAGCAGCTTCCGGGAGGGCCGGGGCACAGATACGCAGTATTTT.

The gene calls are TRBV12-3 or TRBV12-4 and TRBJ2-7; weak D call: TRBD2 (6 bases). The CDR3 loop spans 13 amino acids. Trimming removed 5 bases from V and 7 bases from J, with 15 bases in between. Here the CDR3 DNA reads TGTGCCAGCAGTCTCCTCTCCAGCGGGGAGCAGTACTTC. It is translated as CASSLLSSGEQYF.

The chain links TRBV27 to TRBJ1-1; D may be TRBD1 (6 bases). Per germline, CDR1 MNHEY and CDR2 SMNVEV (reference sequence). The CDR3 sequence is 15 residues long. Trimming cost V 5 bases and J 4 bases, with 17 bases left between them. The CDR3 protein is CASSRKQGRVTEAFF. The CDR3 coding sequence is TGTGCCAGCAGTCGCAAACAGGGTAGGGTCACTGAAGCTTTCTTT.

V and J are TRBV4-1 and TRBJ1-2; 7 bases are a match to TRBD1. This CDR3 contains 15 residues. V was clipped by 0 bases and J by 4 bases; unmatched bases: 5. CDR1 MGHRA and CDR2 YSYEKL come from the germline V gene. In nucleotides, the CDR3 is TGCGCCAGCAGCCAAGAGGACAGGCCGATCTATGGCTACACCTTC. Amino acids: CASSQEDRPIYGYTF.

The J gene is TRBJ1-5, the V gene TRBV3-1 (or the pseudogene TRBV3-2); D not resolved. V lost 0 bases and J lost 3, with 9 bases in between. The germline CDR1 and CDR2 sequences are LGHDT and YNNKEL (reference sequence). This CDR3 has 15 residues. For the CDR3, the DNA is TGTGCCAGCAGCCAAGACGGAGGATCCAATCAGCCCCAGCATTTT. Its translation: CASSQDGGSNQPQHF.

This clone came up once. The CDR3 loop reads CASSLGVTGRRQETQYF. CDR3 DNA sequence: TGCGCCAGCAGCTTGGGGGTGACAGGACGTAGACAAGAGACCCAGTACTTC. The rearrangement joins TRBV5-1 to TRBJ2-5; TRBD1 is a possible D gene (6 bases). From germline, CDR1 is SGHRS and CDR2 YFSETQ. V gave up 0 bases and J gave up 2 bases, with 17 bases separating them. The CDR3 has 17 amino acids.

The V call is TRBV29-1, the J call TRBJ2-3; D uncertain. The CDR3 has 10 residues. Trimming took 5 bases from V and 5 from J, leaving 5 bases between them. CDR1 and CDR2 (germline): SQVTM, ANQGSEA. DNA for the CDR3: TGCAGCGTTTTCCAAGATACGCAGTATTTT. It encodes CSVFQDTQYF.

The rearrangement uses TRBV2 and TRBJ1-2, with 7 positions matching TRBD1. Germline loops: CDR1 SNHLY, CDR2 FYNNEI. The CDR3 spans 11 residues. The CDR3 loop reads CGTGTDYGYTF. The CDR3 DNA reads as TGTGGGACCGGGACAGACTATGGCTACACCTTC.

The CDR3 bases are TGTGCCAGCAGTCCGATGGGACAGGGGAATAAGGACACTGAAGCTTTCTTT. Translating it yields CASSPMGQGNKDTEAFF. This chain joins TRBV28 and TRBJ1-1; 10 bases fit TRBD1. The junction had 12 bases not matched to a gene; V was cut back by 5 bases and J by 3 bases. Germline CDR1 is MDHEN and CDR2 is SYDVKM. The CDR3 spans 17 residues.